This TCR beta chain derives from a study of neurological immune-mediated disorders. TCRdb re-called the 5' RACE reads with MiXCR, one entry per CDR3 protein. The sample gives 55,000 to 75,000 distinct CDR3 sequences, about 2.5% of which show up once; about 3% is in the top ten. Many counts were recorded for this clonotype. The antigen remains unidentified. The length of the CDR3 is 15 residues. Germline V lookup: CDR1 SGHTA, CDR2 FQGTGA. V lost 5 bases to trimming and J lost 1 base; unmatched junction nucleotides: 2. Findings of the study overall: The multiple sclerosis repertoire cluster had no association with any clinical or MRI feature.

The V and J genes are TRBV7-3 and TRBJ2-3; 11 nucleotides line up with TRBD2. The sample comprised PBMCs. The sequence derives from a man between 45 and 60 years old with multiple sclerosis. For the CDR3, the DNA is TGTGCCAGCAGCACTAGCGGGGGCCGCACAGATACGCAGTATTTT. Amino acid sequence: CASSTSGGRTDTQYF. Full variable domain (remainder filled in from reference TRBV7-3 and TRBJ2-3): GAGVSQTPSNKVTEKGKYVELRCDPISGHTALYWYRQSLGQGPEFLIYFQGTGAADDSGLPNDRFFAVRPEGSVSTLKIQRTERGDSAVYLCASSTSGGRTDTQYFGPGTRLTVL.